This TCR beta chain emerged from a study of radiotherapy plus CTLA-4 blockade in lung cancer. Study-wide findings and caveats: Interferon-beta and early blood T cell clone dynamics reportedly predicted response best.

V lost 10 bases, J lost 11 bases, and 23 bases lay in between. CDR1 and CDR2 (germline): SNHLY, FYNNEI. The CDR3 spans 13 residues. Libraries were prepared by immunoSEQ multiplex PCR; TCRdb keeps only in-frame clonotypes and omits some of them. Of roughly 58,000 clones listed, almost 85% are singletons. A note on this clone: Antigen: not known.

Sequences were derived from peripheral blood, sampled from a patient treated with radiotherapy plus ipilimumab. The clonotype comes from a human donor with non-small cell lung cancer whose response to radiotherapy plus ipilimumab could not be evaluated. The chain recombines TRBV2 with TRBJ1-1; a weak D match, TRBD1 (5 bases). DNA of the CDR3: TGTGCCACTTCCGGAACAGGAGTTTTAGAGGCTTTCTTT. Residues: CATSGTGVLEAFF.